The 32 T cell receptor beta chains below all came from one sample that was sequenced in a study of cytotoxic CD8 clonotypes in ibrutinib-treated CLL. TCRdb keeps only in-frame clones here, not all; method: immunoSEQ multiplex PCR. The sample has over 65,000 clones, 70% to 80% seen once. This specimen consisted of PBMCs, obtained after 12 months of ibrutinib treatment. The receptors here all came from a human donor with chronic lymphocytic leukemia.

V is TRBV2 and J is TRBJ2-1; a possible D gene is TRBD2 (5 bases). The V gene's germline CDR1 is SNHLY and CDR2 FYNNEI. This CDR3 comprises 11 residues. V was trimmed by 11 bases and J by 5 bases, leaving 10 bases between them. Written as DNA, the CDR3 is TGTGCCGGCTCCGGGGACAATGAGCAGTTCTTC. The encoded protein is CAGSGDNEQFF.

The genes are TRBV2 and TRBJ2-1, with 7 bases identical to TRBD1. CDR3 length: 14 residues. V shed 7 bases and J 3 bases; nucleotides not matched to a gene: 6. The germline V gene has CDR1 SNHLY and CDR2 FYNNEI. Here the CDR3 DNA reads TGTGCCAGCACCCCGGGACAGCACTACAATGAGCAGTTCTTC. It encodes CASTPGQHYNEQFF.

The chain links TRBV25-1 to TRBJ1-1; D remains ambiguous. CDR3 length: 13 amino acids. Trimming removed 3 bases at V and 2 bases at J, with 7 bases between. Germline CDR1 and CDR2: MGHDK and SYGVNS. CDR3 DNA: TGTGCCAGCAGTGACGGGGTCAACACTGAAGCTTTCTTT. Translated: CASSDGVNTEAFF.

The chain recombines TRBV5-1 with TRBJ1-1; 10 bases map to TRBD1. The J segment lost 4 bases and the V segment lost 1 base, leaving 4 bases of the junction unmatched. The CDR3 is 15 residues long. Germline CDR1 and CDR2: SGHRS and YFSETQ. The CDR3 region has the DNA TGCGCCAGCAGCTTGAGTGGGGACAGGGGCACTGAAGCTTTCTTT. As protein: CASSLSGDRGTEAFF.

This chain joins TRBV19 and TRBJ2-1; 8 nucleotides match TRBD2. From germline, CDR1 is LNHDA and CDR2 SQIVND (reference sequence). With 6 bases clipped from V and 4 bases from J, the junction kept 11 bases outside the gene matches. The CDR3 spans 16 residues. The CDR3 sequence: CASRMTSATRYNEQFF. The CDR3 region has the DNA TGTGCCAGTAGGATGACTAGCGCGACGCGTTACAATGAGCAGTTCTTC.

DNA of the CDR3: TGTGCCAGCAGCGTATTGGGGGCTCGGACTGAAGCTTTCTTT. It is translated as CASSVLGARTEAFF. The chain joins TRBV9 to TRBJ1-1; a possible D gene is TRBD1 (6 bases). CDR1 is SGDLS, CDR2 YYNGEE, per germline. V was clipped by 1 base and J by 5 bases, with 12 bases between them. The CDR3 loop spans 14 amino acids.

There are many counts of this clone. This chain joins TRBV30 and TRBJ2-1; D remains unclear. CDR3 length equals 12 residues. Looked up from germline, CDR1 is GTSNPN and CDR2 is SVGIG (reference sequence). The V end lost 2 bases, the J end lost 3 bases, and 5 bases lay between the germline ends. CDR3 sequence: CAWSPDYNEQFF. The CDR3 DNA sequence: TGTGCCTGGAGTCCCGACTACAATGAGCAGTTCTTC.

The chain has TRBV6-6 and TRBJ2-7; 8 nucleotides line up with TRBD1. Germline V gives CDR1 MNHNY, CDR2 SVGAGI (reference sequence). This CDR3 is 12 amino acids long. V lost 5 bases and J lost 7; bases outside the gene matches: 4. CDR3 DNA: TGTGCCAGCAGTCGGACAGGGAGGGAGCAGTACTTC. This translates into CASSRTGREQYF.

The chain joins TRBV11-2 to TRBJ2-2, with a weak D call TRBD1 (6 bases). Trimming removed 3 bases from V and 1 base from J, with 6 bases in between. The CDR3 is made up of 14 amino acids. CDR1 and CDR2 from the germline V gene are SGHAT and FQNNGV. The CDR3 here is CASSLTGNTGELFF. Here the CDR3 DNA reads TGTGCCAGCAGCTTGACAGGGAACACCGGGGAGCTGTTTTTT.

This chain connects TRBV6-5 to TRBJ2-1, with TRBD2 matching 10 bases. This CDR3 comprises 12 residues. J gave up 7 bases and V 10 bases, and 4 bases lay outside the gene matches. From germline, CDR1 is MNHEY and CDR2 SVGAGI. The CDR3 DNA reads as TGTGCCACAAGCGGGAGGGGGAATGAGCAGTTCTTC. This sequence encodes CATSGRGNEQFF.

The V gene is TRBV18, the J gene TRBJ1-3; D perhaps matches TRBD1 (6 bases). V was cut by 2 bases and J by 4 bases, with 15 bases left in between. CDR1 is KGHSH and CDR2 is LQKENI in the germline V gene. The CDR3 runs to 16 residues. In DNA form, the CDR3 reads TGTGCCAGCTCACCAATGGGGGCTGCAGCGGGAAACACCATATATTTT. This sequence encodes CASSPMGAAAGNTIYF.

This clone has ten or more counts. The chain carries TRBV6-5 and TRBJ1-6; perhaps TRBD1 as D (6 bases). V lost 2 bases and J lost 10, with 15 bases in between. The germline V gene has CDR1 MNHEY and CDR2 SVGAGI. CDR3 length: 15 residues. The CDR3 DNA reads TGTGCCAGCAGTTACGGGGGGGCGACGTGGTCACCCCTCCACTTT. Protein: CASSYGGATWSPLHF.

This chain links TRBV28 with TRBJ2-7, with TRBD1 matching 7 bases. The germline gives CDR1 MDHEN, CDR2 SYDVKM. J gave up 3 bases and V 6 bases, and 2 bases lay outside the gene matches. The CDR3 sequence is 12 residues long. The CDR3 DNA sequence: TGTGCCAGCAGACAGGGGAACTACGAGCAGTACTTC. This translates into CASRQGNYEQYF.

The chain links TRBV5-8 to TRBJ1-2; 8 positions agree with TRBD1. CDR3 length equals 14 residues. In germline, CDR1 is SGHTS, CDR2 YDEGEE. J gave up 5 bases and V 4 bases, and 7 bases lay outside the gene matches. In DNA, the CDR3 is TGTGCCAGCAGCCATTTTGACAGGGGATATGGCTACACCTTC. Translation gives CASSHFDRGYGYTF.

The chain is built from TRBV18 and TRBJ1-2; D might be TRBD1 (6 bases). The length of the CDR3 is 13 residues. The germline V gene encodes CDR1 KGHSH and CDR2 LQKENI. V lost 6 bases and J 8 bases, leaving 16 bases between the germline ends. The CDR3 nucleotides are TGTGCCAGCTCCCCGGGGGGCCCACTCGGCTACACCTTC. Encoded protein: CASSPGGPLGYTF. The variable domain in full, completed from reference TRBV18 and TRBJ1-2, reads NAGVMQNPRHLVRRRGQEARLRCSPMKGHSHVYWYRQLPEEGLKFMVYLQKENIIDESGMPKERFSAEFPKEGPSILRIQQVVRGDSAAYFCASSPGGPLGYTFGSGTRLTVV.

The genes are TRBV27 and TRBJ2-6; D perhaps matches TRBD1 (6 bases). From germline, CDR1 is MNHEY and CDR2 SMNVEV (reference sequence). This CDR3 spans 17 amino acids. The V gene lost 5 bases and the J gene lost 0 bases, with 14 bases spanning the gap. Here the CDR3 DNA reads TGTGCCAGCAGTCCCCCAGGGGTTGGCTCTGGGGCCAACGTCCTGACTTTC. Amino acids: CASSPPGVGSGANVLTF.

This rearrangement joins TRBV25-1 to TRBJ2-5, with TRBD1 as a possible D gene (6 bases). The V gene lost 2 bases and the J gene lost 2 bases, with 9 bases spanning the gap. This CDR3 contains 14 residues. Germline V gives CDR1 MGHDK, CDR2 SYGVNS. The CDR3 DNA follows: TGTGCCAGCAGTGAACAGGGGCCGCAAGAGACCCAGTACTTC. Translated, it gives CASSEQGPQETQYF.

This clone was recorded many times. The chain carries TRBV30 and TRBJ1-4; D unresolved. Germline V lookup: CDR1 GTSNPN, CDR2 SVGIG (reference sequence). This CDR3 is 15 amino acids long. The V end was cut by 2 bases, the J end by 3 bases, with 13 bases between. The CDR3 here is CAWSRGPGANEKLFF. The CDR3 bases are TGTGCCTGGAGTAGAGGGCCTGGGGCTAATGAAAAACTGTTTTTT.

V is TRBV27 and J is TRBJ2-5; 7 bases line up with TRBD1. From germline, CDR1 is MNHEY and CDR2 SMNVEV (reference sequence). This CDR3 has 12 residues. V lost 10 bases to trimming and J lost 3 bases; unmatched junction nucleotides: 5. CDR3 amino acids: CAITDREETQYF. The CDR3 DNA reads TGTGCCATTACAGACAGGGAAGAGACCCAGTACTTC.

The gene calls are TRBV5-1 and TRBJ2-2; 7 bases fit TRBD2. The CDR3 runs 14 residues. Looked up from germline, CDR1 is SGHRS and CDR2 is YFSETQ. J gave up 2 bases and V 9 bases, and 7 bases lay outside the gene matches. This CDR3 reads CATQPGGNTGELFF. The CDR3 bases are TGCGCCACCCAGCCGGGAGGAAACACCGGGGAGCTGTTTTTT.

The V and J genes are TRBV19 and TRBJ1-4; D gene unclear. Germline loops: CDR1 LNHDA, CDR2 SQIVND (reference sequence). There are 14 residues in the CDR3. V lost 6 bases and J lost 2, with 10 bases in between. The DNA of the CDR3 is TGTGCCAGTAGACGGTGGCCGACTAATGAAAAACTGTTTTTT. Residues: CASRRWPTNEKLFF.

The rearrangement uses TRBV10-3 and TRBJ2-3, with D possibly TRBD2 on 6 matching bases. Between the trimmed V and J ends, which lost 0 bases and 4 bases, there was a span of 14 bases. Germline-derived CDR1 and CDR2 are ENHRY and SYGVKD. The CDR3 is 16 residues long. CDR3 DNA sequence: TGTGCCATCAGTGAGTCTGCGGGGAGATTCTCAGATACGCAGTATTTT. This gives the protein CAISESAGRFSDTQYF.

CDR3 residues: CASRTPGNTGELFF. DNA of the CDR3: TGTGCCAGCAGGACCCCCGGGAACACCGGGGAGCTGTTTTTT. The chain links TRBV21-1 to TRBJ2-2. TRBV21-1 constitutes a pseudogene. This CDR3 is built from 14 residues.

The chain carries TRBV5-4 and TRBJ2-3, with 7 bases fitting TRBD2. V lost 0 bases to trimming and J lost 6 bases; unmatched junction nucleotides: 4. Germline CDR1 is SGHNT and CDR2 is YYREEE (reference sequence). There are 14 residues in the CDR3. The CDR3 is CASSLGGGADTQYF. The CDR3 coding sequence is TGTGCCAGCAGCTTGGGGGGGGGTGCGGATACGCAGTATTTT. The full variable domain, in which reference TRBV5-4 and TRBJ2-3 provide the parts outside the CDR3, is ETGVTQSPTHLIKTRGQQVTLRCSSQSGHNTVSWYQQALGQGPQFIFQYYREEENGRGNFPPRFSGLQFPNYSSELNVNALELDDSALYLCASSLGGGADTQYFGPGTRLTVL.

The genes are TRBV7-2 and TRBJ2-1, with D unresolved. CDR1 SGHTA and CDR2 FQGNSA come from the germline V gene. The CDR3 runs to 14 residues. Trimming left V 5 bases short and J 0 bases short, with 8 bases between. CDR3 sequence (DNA): TGTGCCAGCAGCGGCCGGAGCTCCTACAATGAGCAGTTCTTC. This encodes CASSGRSSYNEQFF. Based on the CDR3 plus reference TRBV7-2 and TRBJ2-1, the full variable domain is GAGVSQSPSNKVTEKGKDVELRCDPISGHTALYWYRQSLGQGLEFLIYFQGNSAPDKSGLPSDRFSAERTGGSVSTLTIQRTQQEDSAVYLCASSGRSSYNEQFFGPGTRLTVL.

This chain links TRBV7-6 with TRBJ2-7; 7 bases line up with TRBD1. This CDR3 is built from 15 residues. With 1 base clipped from V and 2 bases from J, the junction kept 5 bases outside the gene matches. In germline, CDR1 is SGHVS, CDR2 FNYEAQ. The chain's CDR3 is CASSLVGTDAYEQYF. CDR3 bases: TGTGCCAGCAGCTTAGTTGGGACAGATGCCTACGAGCAGTACTTC.

The chain recombines TRBV29-1 with TRBJ1-4; D call uncertain. Trimming pared 6 bases from V and 8 bases from J, leaving 10 bases between. There are 11 residues in the CDR3. Germline V gives CDR1 SQVTM, CDR2 ANQGSEA. The CDR3 nucleotides read TGCAGCGTCCGGACCCCGGAAAAACTGTTTTTT. Its protein is CSVRTPEKLFF.

V gene TRBV12-5 combines with J gene TRBJ1-2; TRBD1 matches at 11 bases. The CDR3 runs to 16 residues. The V segment lost 8 bases and the J segment 5 bases; nucleotides outside the gene matches: 13. CDR1 is LGHNT and CDR2 is FRNRAP in the germline V gene. CDR3: CASSGDRGKGPYGYTF. CDR3 sequence (DNA): TGTGCTAGTAGTGGGGACAGGGGGAAGGGGCCATATGGCTACACCTTC. Filled out from reference TRBV12-5 and TRBJ1-2, the complete variable domain reads DARVTQTPRHKVTEMGQEVTMRCQPILGHNTVFWYRQTMMQGLELLAYFRNRAPLDDSGMPKDRFSAEMPDATLATLKIQPSEPRDSAVYFCASSGDRGKGPYGYTFGSGTRLTVV.

The chain carries TRBV28 and TRBJ1-4; a weak D match, TRBD1 (5 bases). With 3 bases removed from V and 3 bases from J, the gap between germline ends came to 14 bases. This CDR3 has 16 residues. CDR1 MDHEN and CDR2 SYDVKM come from the germline V gene. The chain's CDR3 is CASSLGPRDPNEKLFF. The DNA for the CDR3 is TGTGCCAGCAGTTTGGGGCCCAGGGACCCTAATGAAAAACTGTTTTTT.

This sequence joins TRBV28 and TRBJ2-7, with TRBD2 as a possible D gene (6 bases). The CDR3 extends over 11 amino acids. Germline V gene data show CDR1 as MDHEN and CDR2 as SYDVKM. Trimming cost V 8 bases and J 4 bases, with 9 bases left between them. CDR3 loop: CASRTNYEQYF. The DNA for the CDR3 is TGTGCCAGCCGGACTAATTACGAGCAGTACTTC.

DNA of the CDR3: TGTGCCAGCAGCTTAGCGCCCGGGCTAGCGGGGGCCTACGAGCAGTACTTC. Protein sequence: CASSLAPGLAGAYEQYF. This rearrangement joins TRBV11-1 to TRBJ2-7; 10 bases agree with TRBD2. Germline lookup yields CDR1 SGHAT and CDR2 FQDESV (reference sequence). The CDR3 has 17 amino acids. V gave up 0 bases and J gave up 2 bases; unmatched junction bases: 7.

The chain combines TRBV7-9 with TRBJ2-7, with D hard to call. Germline V gene data show CDR1 as SEHNR and CDR2 as FQNEAQ (reference sequence). V lost 4 bases, J lost 7 bases, and 17 bases lay in between. CDR3 length: 14 amino acids. The CDR3 coding sequence is TGTGCCAGCAGCTCCCATTATCGACCCGGGGAGCAGTACTTC. Translation gives CASSSHYRPGEQYF.